This T cell receptor (beta chain) comes out of a study of TIL therapy for anti-PD-1-resistant metastatic lung cancer. Study-wide context: Median tumor PD-L1 proportion score was roughly 6%. Study results and limitations: TIL clonotype persistence in blood showed no apparent association with response.

Trimming at V came to 1 base and at J to 6 bases, leaving 10 bases not matched to a gene. This CDR3 region has 17 residues. The germline CDR1 and CDR2 sequences are KGHDR and SFDVKD. To note about this clone: Antigen: not known.

Time point here: pre-treatment sample, taken before nivolumab and TIL therapy. The immunoSEQ assay was v3. Sequencing depth was approximately 2 million read pairs for survey level, about 5-6 million for deep. The protocol was immunoSEQ multiplex PCR, while the TCRdb copy is restricted to in-frame clones and leaves out a portion. Among 50,000 to 60,000 clones, 75% to 85% were seen once, and the ten largest hold approximately 3%. The TCR originated in a person aged 25-80 years with non-small cell lung cancer. This material consisted of blood, taken at baseline. J is TRBJ2-3 and V is TRBV24-1, with 9 bases that match TRBD1. As DNA, the CDR3 is TGTGCCACCAGTGATTTATCTGGGACAGGGAATTGGGATACGCAGTATTTT. Residues: CATSDLSGTGNWDTQYF.